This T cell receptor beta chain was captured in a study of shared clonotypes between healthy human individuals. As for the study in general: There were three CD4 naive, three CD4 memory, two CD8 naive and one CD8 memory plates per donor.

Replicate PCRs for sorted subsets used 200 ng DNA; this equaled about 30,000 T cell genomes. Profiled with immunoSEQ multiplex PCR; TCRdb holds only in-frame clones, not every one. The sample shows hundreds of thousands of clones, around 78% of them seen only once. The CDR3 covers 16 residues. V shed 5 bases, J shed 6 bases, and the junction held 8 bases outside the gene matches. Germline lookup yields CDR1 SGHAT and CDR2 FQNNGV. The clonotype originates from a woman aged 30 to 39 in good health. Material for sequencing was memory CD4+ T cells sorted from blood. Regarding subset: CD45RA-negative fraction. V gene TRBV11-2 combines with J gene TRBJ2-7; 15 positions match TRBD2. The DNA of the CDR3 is TGTGCCAGCAGCGCCGGACTAGCGGGAGGGCCTGGCGAGCAGTACTTC. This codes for CASSAGLAGGPGEQYF.